One sample yielded the 26 T cell receptor beta chains listed below, sequenced in a study of OX40 agonist ivuxolimab in advanced cancers. Sequencing was performed with immunoSEQ multiplex PCR; in TCRdb, only in-frame clones are kept and a portion is missing. The sample includes about 86,000 clones, 87% of them seen just once. Sequenced here: CD4+ or CD8+ T cells sorted from blood, sampled in a trial of the OX40 agonist ivuxolimab. All receptors derive from an adult with an advanced solid tumor such as melanoma, head and neck, liver or kidney cancer.

The CDR3 coding sequence is TGTGCCAGCAGCGTCTCCCAGGGGCCCTACGAGCAGTACTTC. The encoded protein is CASSVSQGPYEQYF. The chain carries TRBV9 and TRBJ2-7, with D perhaps TRBD1 (6 bases). Germline CDR1 reads SGDLS; CDR2 reads YYNGEE. Between the trimmed V and J ends, which lost 2 bases and 2 bases, there was a span of 11 bases. The CDR3 extends over 14 amino acids.

In regard to this clone: At one end, the junction sequence differs from germline, possibly due to a read error. The chain recombines TRBV7-7 with TRBJ2-7, with 7 bases identical to TRBD1. The CDR3 contains 14 residues. CDR1 and CDR2 from the germline V gene are SSHAT and FNYEAQ (reference sequence). The CDR3: CASSSTGQPYEQYF. For the CDR3, the DNA is TGTGCTAGCAGTTCCACGGGACAGCCCTACGAGCAGTACTTC.

The chain links TRBV10-3 to TRBJ2-5, with D unclear. With 3 bases removed from V and 2 bases from J, the gap between germline ends came to 10 bases. This CDR3 has 14 residues. Germline lookup yields CDR1 ENHRY and CDR2 SYGVKD. The DNA of the CDR3 is TGTGCCATCAGTGAATTGAGGTCACAAGAGACCCAGTACTTC. Its protein is CAISELRSQETQYF.

For this clone: This may be a read error: a much more frequent sequence differs by one nucleotide. The chain links TRBV7-9 to TRBJ1-2; D not certain. Germline V lookup: CDR1 SEHNR, CDR2 FQNEAQ (reference sequence). This CDR3 is 12 amino acids long. V was cut by 2 bases and J by 5 bases, with 6 bases left in between. For the CDR3, the DNA is TGTGCCAGCAGCTTACGGGGTTATGGCTACACCTTC. It is translated as CASSLRGYGYTF. The full variable domain, completed using reference TRBV7-9 and TRBJ1-2, is DTGVSQNPRHKITKRGQNVTFRCDPISEHNRLYWYRQTLGQGPEFLTYFQNEAQLEKSRLLSDRFSAERPKGSFSTLEIQRTEQGDSAMYLCASSLRGYGYTFGSGTRLTVV.

The rearrangement joins TRBV6-5 to TRBJ2-5; 8 bases are shared with TRBD2. The CDR3 is 15 residues long. V trimming: 6 bases; J trimming: 0 bases; junction bases outside the gene matches: 6. Germline V gives CDR1 MNHEY, CDR2 SVGAGI. This chain's CDR3 is CASSRTSPNQETQYF. For the CDR3, the DNA is TGTGCCAGCAGCCGGACTAGCCCTAACCAAGAGACCCAGTACTTC.

This clone was observed once. The genes are TRBV6-5 and TRBJ2-3, with D maybe TRBD2 (6 bases). There are 15 residues in the CDR3. Trimming took off 6 bases at V and 2 bases at J, with 15 bases between the two ends. CDR1 is MNHEY and CDR2 is SVGAGI in the germline V gene. The CDR3 nucleotides read TGTGCCAGCAGCTCATTGGGACTTCACACAGATACGCAGTATTTT. Its protein is CASSSLGLHTDTQYF.

V usage is TRBV7-3 and J usage is TRBJ2-2, with D perhaps matching TRBD1 (6 bases). Germline assignment: CDR1 SGHTA and CDR2 FQGTGA. The CDR3 loop spans 16 amino acids. V lost 3 bases and J lost 1, with 12 bases in between. CDR3 residues: CASSFGGGRNTGELFF. The CDR3 region has the DNA TGTGCCAGCAGCTTTGGTGGGGGCAGGAACACCGGGGAGCTGTTTTTT.

V and J are TRBV6-6 and TRBJ1-5; D is unresolved. Per the germline V gene, CDR1 is MNHNY and CDR2 is SVGAGI (reference sequence). This CDR3 is built from 13 residues. The V end lost 6 bases, the J end lost 0 bases, and 6 bases lay between the germline ends. This chain's CDR3 is CASSPNSNQPQHF. CDR3 coding DNA: TGTGCCAGCAGCCCTAATAGCAATCAGCCCCAGCATTTT.

This rearrangement joins TRBV7-2 to TRBJ1-2; tentative D call: TRBD1 (6 bases). The CDR3 runs 13 residues. Deletions cut 5 bases from V and 6 bases from J, with 13 bases between. The germline V gene has CDR1 SGHTA and CDR2 FQGNSA. The CDR3 bases are TGTGCCAGCAGCCTACCGCGGGGGCATGGCTACACCTTC. This encodes CASSLPRGHGYTF.

The CDR3 reads CASSHSTGTDTQYF. The CDR3 coding sequence is TGTGCCAGCAGCCACAGTACCGGCACAGATACGCAGTATTTT. The chain joins TRBV7-9 to TRBJ2-3; D unresolved. Germline CDR1 SEHNR, CDR2 FQNEAQ (reference sequence). With 5 bases removed from V and 1 base from J, the gap between germline ends came to 10 bases. CDR3 length: 14 residues.

The rearrangement uses TRBV11-2 and TRBJ1-2, with D hard to call. V gave up 3 bases and J gave up 0 bases, with 5 bases separating them. CDR3 length: 13 amino acids. Germline lookup yields CDR1 SGHAT and CDR2 FQNNGV. The CDR3 loop is CASSFLSNYGYTF. The DNA of the CDR3 is TGTGCCAGCAGCTTCCTTTCTAACTATGGCTACACCTTC.

This rearrangement joins TRBV7-6 to TRBJ1-4; 7 bases are a match to TRBD1. Looked up from germline, CDR1 is SGHVS and CDR2 is FNYEAQ. The CDR3 sequence is 15 residues long. The junction had 11 bases not matched to a gene; V was cut back by 5 bases and J by 8 bases. The CDR3 region is CASSPNSGTEEKLFF. CDR3 nucleotide sequence: TGTGCCAGCAGCCCAAACTCCGGGACAGAAGAAAAACTGTTTTTT. Full variable domain (remainder filled in from reference TRBV7-6 and TRBJ1-4): GAGVSQSPRYKVTKRGQDVALRCDPISGHVSLYWYRQALGQGPEFLTYFNYEAQQDKSGLPNDRFSAERPEGSISTLTIQRTEQRDSAMYRCASSPNSGTEEKLFFGSGTQLSVL.

This sequence joins TRBV5-1 and TRBJ2-3; D ambiguous. V was pared by 1 base and J by 1 base, with 10 bases between. The CDR3 covers 15 residues. Per the germline V gene, CDR1 is SGHRS and CDR2 is YFSETQ. CDR3 region: CASSLTRPGTDTQYF. In DNA form, the CDR3 reads TGCGCCAGCAGCTTGACCCGGCCCGGCACAGATACGCAGTATTTT. Together with reference TRBV5-1 and TRBJ2-3, the CDR3 gives the full variable domain: KAGVTQTPRYLIKTRGQQVTLSCSPISGHRSVSWYQQTPGQGLQFLFEYFSETQRNKGNFPGRFSGRQFSNSRSEMNVSTLELGDSALYLCASSLTRPGTDTQYFGPGTRLTVL.

The CDR3 DNA reads as TGTGCCAGCAGTTATCGGGAGCGGAAGAACACTGAAGCTTTCTTT. It specifies CASSYRERKNTEAFF. This sequence joins TRBV6-5 and TRBJ1-1; D not certain. The V and J ends lost 3 bases and 1 base respectively, with 12 bases between them. The CDR3 is 15 amino acids. Germline CDR1 reads MNHEY; CDR2 reads SVGAGI.

The CDR3 loop is CASTSLRDTEAFF. In DNA form, the CDR3 reads TGCGCCAGCACAAGCCTTCGGGACACTGAAGCTTTCTTT. V and J are TRBV5-1 and TRBJ1-1; D is ambiguous. V was cut by 6 bases and J by 3 bases, with 12 bases left in between. Germline CDR1 is SGHRS and CDR2 is YFSETQ. The CDR3 runs 13 residues.

The chain recombines TRBV4-3 with TRBJ1-5; D is unresolved. This CDR3 spans 17 amino acids. The germline gives CDR1 LGHNA, CDR2 YSLEER. Trimming took off 0 bases at V and 2 bases at J, with 14 bases between the two ends. The CDR3 loop reads CASSQEVGGPRNQPQHF. CDR3 sequence (DNA): TGCGCCAGCAGCCAAGAAGTCGGTGGCCCCCGCAATCAGCCCCAGCATTTT.

The J gene is TRBJ2-7, the V gene TRBV7-8; TRBD2 might be the D (5 bases). CDR3 length equals 15 residues. Per germline, CDR1 SGHVS and CDR2 FQNEAQ. Trimming stripped 3 bases from V and 7 bases from J, with 19 bases between. Here the CDR3 DNA reads TGTGCCAGCAGCTTTGAGCGGCAGGTTTTTCGGGAGCAGTACTTC. Its protein product is CASSFERQVFREQYF.

This CDR3 is CASSPGLAGDVSEQYF. Here the CDR3 DNA reads TGCGCCAGCAGCCCGGGACTAGCGGGAGACGTCAGCGAGCAGTACTTC. The chain links TRBV5-1 to TRBJ2-7, with 14 positions matching TRBD2. V lost 4 bases and J lost 6; bases outside the gene matches: 9. The V gene's germline CDR1 is SGHRS and CDR2 YFSETQ. The CDR3 totals 16 residues.

This rearrangement joins TRBV4-1 to TRBJ1-1, with D unclear. This CDR3 comprises 13 residues. The V gene's germline CDR1 is MGHRA and CDR2 YSYEKL. Trimming cost V 2 bases and J 7 bases, with 11 bases left between them. The CDR3 region is CASSQTWVDEAFF. In DNA, the CDR3 is TGCGCCAGCAGCCAAACGTGGGTTGATGAAGCTTTCTTT.

The chain combines TRBV7-3 with TRBJ1-5, with a weak D call TRBD1 (6 bases). The CDR3 extends over 13 amino acids. CDR1 SGHTA and CDR2 FQGTGA come from the germline V gene. Between the trimmed V and J ends, which lost 5 bases and 4 bases, there was a span of 9 bases. CDR3 loop: CASSPDSNQPQHF. The CDR3 nucleotides are TGTGCCAGCAGCCCGGACAGTAATCAGCCCCAGCATTTT. Supplemented by reference TRBV7-3 and TRBJ1-5, the full variable domain reads GAGVSQTPSNKVTEKGKYVELRCDPISGHTALYWYRQSLGQGPEFLIYFQGTGAADDSGLPNDRFFAVRPEGSVSTLKIQRTERGDSAVYLCASSPDSNQPQHFGDGTRLSIL.

The rearrangement links TRBV4-2 to TRBJ1-3; possible D gene TRBD1, 5 bases. Per germline, CDR1 LGHNA and CDR2 YNFKEQ. V lost 3 bases and J 5 bases, leaving 11 bases between the germline ends. This CDR3 has 14 amino acids. Written as DNA, the CDR3 is TGTGCCAGCAGCCAGGGGGATTCGAGAAACACCATATATTTT. Protein sequence: CASSQGDSRNTIYF.

The J gene is TRBJ2-4, the V gene TRBV9; possible D gene TRBD1, 6 bases. The CDR3 covers 17 residues. The germline gives CDR1 SGDLS, CDR2 YYNGEE. V lost 2 bases to trimming and J lost 0 bases, with 15 bases between them. CDR3 coding DNA: TGTGCCAGCAGCGTTGGGTCTCAGGGGTTAGCCAAAAACATTCAGTACTTC. Translated: CASSVGSQGLAKNIQYF.

J is TRBJ1-2 and V is TRBV28; 10 positions agree with TRBD1. The CDR3 spans 17 residues. The germline gives CDR1 MDHEN, CDR2 SYDVKM. Germline trimming cut 7 bases from V and 8 bases from J; bases unmatched to any gene: 19. The CDR3 region is CASTFDLEGQGGLGYTF. The CDR3 nucleotides are TGTGCCAGCACCTTTGATTTGGAAGGACAGGGGGGCCTAGGCTACACCTTC.

The chain employs TRBV25-1 and TRBJ2-7; perhaps TRBD1 as D (5 bases). Between the trimmed V and J ends, which lost 7 bases and 0 bases, there was a span of 10 bases. The CDR3 runs to 13 residues. In germline, CDR1 is MGHDK, CDR2 SYGVNS. For the CDR3, the DNA is TGTGCCAGCACTGACAGCCTCTCCTACGAGCAGTACTTC. This sequence encodes CASTDSLSYEQYF.

The chain links TRBV30 to TRBJ1-5; D remains unclear. Germline V gene lookup returns CDR1 GTSNPN and CDR2 SVGIG (reference sequence). Deletions cut 0 bases from V and 4 bases from J, with 7 bases between. The CDR3 has 13 residues. The CDR3 here is CAWSVAQNQPQHF. Written as DNA, the CDR3 is TGTGCCTGGAGTGTTGCACAAAATCAGCCCCAGCATTTT.

V and J are TRBV6-6 and TRBJ2-1, with 7 bases fitting TRBD1. Per germline, CDR1 MNHNY and CDR2 SVGAGI (reference sequence). Trimming took 6 bases from V and 5 from J; bases not matched to a gene: 7. This CDR3 is built from 14 residues. The CDR3 DNA follows: TGTGCCAGCAGGGGAACCGGGACAGACAATGAGCAGTTCTTC. This gives the protein CASRGTGTDNEQFF.